Sequencing of this T cell receptor beta chain was carried out in a study of OX40 agonist ivuxolimab in advanced cancers. Produced via immunoSEQ multiplex PCR; TCRdb's table is partial and in-frame only. The sample contains about 95,000 clones, roughly nine tenths of which appear only once. Germline assignment: CDR1 MNHNS and CDR2 SASEGT. V lost 7 bases and J 2 bases, leaving 12 bases between the germline ends. The CDR3 runs 14 residues. The rearrangement joins TRBV6-1 to TRBJ1-5, with D unclear. The clonotype was recovered from an adult with an advanced solid tumor such as melanoma, head and neck, liver or kidney cancer. The sequenced sample was CD4+ or CD8+ T cells sorted from blood, obtained in a trial of the OX40 agonist ivuxolimab. CDR3 DNA: TGTGCCAGCACCCCCCTAGCCGGCAATCAGCCCCAGCATTTT. It specifies CASTPLAGNQPQHF.